Listed below are T cell receptor beta chains from one sample, sequenced in a study of cytomegalovirus exposure and HLA in healthy donors. This table comes from immunoSEQ multiplex PCR, and its TCRdb copy is limited to in-frame clones, with some not included. This repertoire shows over 100,000 clones, 81% found once; its top ten account for roughly 2%. The sequenced sample consisted of PBMCs. Every receptor here comes from a woman aged 30 to 39 in good health and CMV-seronegative. Each CDR3 is given with its conserved first and last residue. D genes are given only for firm matches. Size values are once, few and many counts, or a class for expanded clones, and some rows have none.

clone size	J gene	D gene	V gene	CDR3 DNA	CDR3 protein
.	TRBJ2-2	.	TRBV6-4	TGTGCCAGCAGTGACGGGCCAGTCACCGGGGAGCTGTTTTTT	CASSDGPVTGELFF
.	TRBJ1-4	TRBD1	TRBV6-1	TGTGCCAGCAGGGGGACAGGGGTCGTTGAAAAACTGTTTTTT	CASRGTGVVEKLFF
.	TRBJ2-7	TRBD2	TRBV27	TGTGCCAGCAGTCTCGGGACTAGCGGTATCCACGAGCAGTACTTC	CASSLGTSGIHEQYF
.	TRBJ2-1	TRBD2	TRBV5-5	TGTGCCAGCAGCCCACGCACCGGGACTAGCGTTAGTGAGCAGTTCTTC	CASSPRTGTSVSEQFF
.	TRBJ2-7	TRBD2	TRBV27	TGTGCCAGCAGCCCAAATTGGGGGGGACGGGCAACCTACGAGCAGTACTTC	CASSPNWGGRATYEQYF
few	TRBJ1-1	.	TRBV19	TGTGCCACTCAAGACAGGTTCTACACTGAAGCTTTCTTT	CATQDRFYTEAFF
.	TRBJ2-7	.	TRBV5-1	TGCGCCAGCAGCCTGGGATCACTCATAGGGGCTCTCTACGAGCAGTACTTC	CASSLGSLIGALYEQYF
.	TRBJ2-1	TRBD2	TRBV27	TGTGCCAGCAGTCGACTAGCGGGTCTCGGTGAGCAGTTCTTC	CASSRLAGLGEQFF
.	TRBJ2-2	.	TRBV6-4	TGTGCCAGCAGCTTCTTCACTTTTACAGGCCACGGGGAGCTGTTTTTT	CASSFFTFTGHGELFF
.	TRBJ2-2	.	TRBV2	TGTGCCAGCAGTGTTTGGGGGGAGAACACCGGGGAGCTGTTTTTT	CASSVWGENTGELFF
.	TRBJ2-7	TRBD2	TRBV7-9	TGTGCCAGCAGCAACCCATCAGCGGGAGAGTTGACGCAGTACTTC	CASSNPSAGELTQYF
few	TRBJ1-1	TRBD1	TRBV7-6	TGTGCCAGCAGCCTCTGGACAGGGGAAGCTTTCTTT	CASSLWTGEAFF
once	TRBJ2-7	TRBD1	TRBV19	TGTGCCAGTAGTACCCGGGACAGTGGCTACGAGCAGTACTTC	CASSTRDSGYEQYF
.	TRBJ2-1	TRBD2	TRBV27	TGTGCCAGCAGTTCCCGGCGAGGGACTAGCGGAGTCTTTCGCAATGAGCAGTTCTTC	CASSSRRGTSGVFRNEQFF